This T cell receptor beta chain was sequenced during a study of human T cells and chemical hapten exposure. There are 12 residues in the CDR3. Germline assignment: CDR1 MNHEY and CDR2 SMNVEV (reference sequence). V was shortened by 5 bases and J by 7 bases, with 9 bases between the two germline ends. Time point given: pre-sensitization, week 0. Treatment indicated: therapeutic diphenylcyclopropenone sensitization with weekly scalp DPC. A word on this clonotype: As yet, its antigen is unknown.

General observations from the study: Counts of TCRs expanded at PT1 correlated positively with patch test score. Clustering by CDR3 similarity yielded significantly more large clusters from expanded TCRs than controls. Sensitization with DPC brought no change to TCRs above 1 in 1000 in frequency.

Per the original data handling: About 97,000 TCRs per sample was the median, with a range of roughly 23,224 to 750,000. TCRdb used MiXCR to reprocess the RACE reads, holding one entry per CDR3 protein. In this record, the V and J calls reflect TCRdb's handling and not the investigators' own analysis. The sample consists of approximately 80,000 distinct CDR3 sequences, about 14% of them appearing once. The input for sequencing was whole blood, taken in connection with sensitization to the hapten diphenylcyclopropenone (DPC). The rearrangement uses TRBV27 and TRBJ2-1; TRBD1 is a possible D gene (5 bases). The origin of this receptor is a woman in her forties or fifties with alopecia areata. Some clones in this sample may be carry-over from other donors' samples. CDR3 protein: CASSRGTNEQFF. The CDR3 bases are TGTGCCAGCAGTAGGGGAACGAATGAGCAGTTCTTC.